This TCR beta chain was retrieved from a study of blood T cell repertoires in COVID-19. Which cohort a participant joined came from the clinical history participants gave. Trimming removed 3 bases from V and 7 bases from J, with 13 bases in between. The germline CDR1 and CDR2 sequences are SNHLY and FYNNEI. This CDR3 comprises 14 residues. Repertoires were generated with immunoSEQ multiplex PCR, while TCRdb's copy carries only in-frame clones and drops some. The table lists 110,000 to 150,000 clones, about 84% of them singletons. The V gene is TRBV2, the J gene TRBJ1-5, with a weak D call TRBD1 (5 bases). The specimen sequenced was PBMCs or T cells enriched from blood (not recorded which). This receptor was taken from a woman in her late teens or twenties who had been exposed to COVID-19. CDR3 DNA sequence: TGTGCCAGCAGTGACTCGCGGGGGAACCAGCCCCAGCATTTT. It codes for CASSDSRGNQPQHF.